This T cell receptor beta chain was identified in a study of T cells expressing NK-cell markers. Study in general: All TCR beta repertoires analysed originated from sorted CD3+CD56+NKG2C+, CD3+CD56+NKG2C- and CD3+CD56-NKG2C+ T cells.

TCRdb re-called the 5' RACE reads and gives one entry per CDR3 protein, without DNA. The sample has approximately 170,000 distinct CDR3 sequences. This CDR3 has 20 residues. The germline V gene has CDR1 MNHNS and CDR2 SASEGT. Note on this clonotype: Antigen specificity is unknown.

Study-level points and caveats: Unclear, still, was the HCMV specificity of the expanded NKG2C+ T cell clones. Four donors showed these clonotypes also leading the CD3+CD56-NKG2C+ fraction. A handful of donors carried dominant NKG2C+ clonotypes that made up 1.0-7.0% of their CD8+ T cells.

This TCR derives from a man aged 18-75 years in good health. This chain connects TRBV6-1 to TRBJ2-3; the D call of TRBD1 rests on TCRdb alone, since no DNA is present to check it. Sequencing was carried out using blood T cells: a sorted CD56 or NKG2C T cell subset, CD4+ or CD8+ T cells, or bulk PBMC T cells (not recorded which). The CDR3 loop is CASSEIAGTTIWGPTDTQYF.